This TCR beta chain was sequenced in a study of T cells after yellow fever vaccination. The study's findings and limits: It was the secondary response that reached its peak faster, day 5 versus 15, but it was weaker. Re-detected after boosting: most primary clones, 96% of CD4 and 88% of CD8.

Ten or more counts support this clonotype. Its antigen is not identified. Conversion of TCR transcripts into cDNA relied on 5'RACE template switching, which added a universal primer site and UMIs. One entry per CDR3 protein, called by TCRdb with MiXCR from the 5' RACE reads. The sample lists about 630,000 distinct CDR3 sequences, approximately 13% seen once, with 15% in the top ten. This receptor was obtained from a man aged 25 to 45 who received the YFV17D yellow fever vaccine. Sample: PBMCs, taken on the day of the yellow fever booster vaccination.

CDR3 coding DNA: TGTGCCAGCAGCCCACAGGGGGCAAATCAGCCCCAGCATTTT. It is translated as CASSPQGANQPQHF. This chain links TRBV3-1 with TRBJ1-5; 9 bases line up with TRBD1. The V segment lost 4 bases and the J segment 4 bases; nucleotides outside the gene matches: 2. Germline loops: CDR1 LGHDT, CDR2 YNNKEL (reference sequence). The CDR3 runs to 14 residues.